Listed here is a single TCR beta chain. The antigen remains undetermined. The sample originates from a study of T cell responses to AZD1222 COVID-19 vaccine. Broader study findings: It was only five to seven AZD1222 recipients who were seropositive at baseline. Variant regions that are unmutated are reportedly the target of nearly half of spike-specific TCRs. Increases in Spike-specific TCR breadth and depth were seen after two AZD1222 doses.

Profiling relied on immunoSEQ multiplex PCR, and the TCRdb table lists in-frame clones only, not all of them. This table has 100,000 to 120,000 clones, roughly nine tenths appearing once. The TCR originated in an adult who received the AZD1222 COVID-19 vaccine. The sequencing used peripheral blood, collected 28 days after the second AZD1222 dose.

As DNA, the CDR3 is TGTGCCAGCAGTTCTCGGGTGGACATTCAGTACTTC. Residues: CASSSRVDIQYF. The chain is built from TRBV28 and TRBJ2-4; D gene uncertain. The CDR3 covers 12 residues. V lost 4 bases and J lost 8, with 9 bases in between. Germline V CDR1 and CDR2: MDHEN, SYDVKM.